The rows below give T cell receptor beta chains drawn from one sample of a study of blood T cell repertoires in COVID-19. Measured with immunoSEQ multiplex PCR; TCRdb has only the in-frame clones, and not every one. Of more than 300,000 clones listed, 80% to 90% are singletons. The sample comprised PBMCs or T cells enriched from blood (not recorded which). These receptors were collected from a man aged 30-40 years who had recovered from COVID-19. CDR3s include the opening cysteine and the closing phenylalanine or tryptophan. The D gene is left open where the match is weak. Only some rows state a clone size, as once, few, many or a class for expanded clones.

CDR3 length	J gene	V gene	clone size	D gene	CDR3 DNA	CDR3 protein
13	TRBJ1-2	TRBV29-1	once	NA	TGCAGCGTTGACCAGGGGCTGATCCTAGGCTACACCTTC	CSVDQGLILGYTF
12	TRBJ2-3	TRBV6-5	NA	NA	TGTGCCAGCAGTTATTTCGGAGGGGCGCAGTATTTT	CASSYFGGAQYF
13	TRBJ2-1	TRBV7-9	NA	TRBD1	TGTGCCAGCAGCTTAACAGGGGGCAATGAGCAGTTCTTC	CASSLTGGNEQFF
16	TRBJ2-2	TRBV5-1	few	TRBD2	TGCGCCAGCAGCGTAGGGACTAGCGGAAACACCGGGGAGCTGTTTTTT	CASSVGTSGNTGELFF
15	TRBJ2-5	TRBV13	NA	NA	TGTGCCAGCAGCTTAGGCAGGGGGGACCAAGAGACCCAGTACTTC	CASSLGRGDQETQYF
15	TRBJ2-5	TRBV18	NA	NA	TGTGCCAGCTCAACAGGAGGGTTAGAGCAAGAGACCCAGTACTTC	CASSTGGLEQETQYF
15	TRBJ2-7	TRBV5-4	NA	NA	TGTGCCAGCAGCAAGAAGGACACAAGATCCTACGAGCAGTACTTC	CASSKKDTRSYEQYF
15	TRBJ1-4	TRBV2	NA	NA	TGTGCCAGCAGCCCGGGGACTGCAACTAATGAAAAACTGTTTTTT	CASSPGTATNEKLFF
14	TRBJ2-7	TRBV10-3	NA	NA	TGTGCCATCAGGGACAGAGTATCCTCCTACGAGCAGTACTTC	CAIRDRVSSYEQYF
13	TRBJ2-3	TRBV27	NA	NA	TGTGCCAGCAAAATTAATACAGGGTCGGGGCAGTATTTT	CASKINTGSGQYF
15	TRBJ2-3	TRBV11-3	NA	TRBD1	TGTGCCAGCAGCTCCTCTGGTGGGACAGCAGATACGCAGTATTTT	CASSSSGGTADTQYF
17	TRBJ2-7	TRBV15	NA	NA	TGTGCCACCAGCAGAGATCGTTTCCCGGGGGGCGTCGACGAGCAGTACTTC	CATSRDRFPGGVDEQYF